These 31 T cell receptor beta chains were all obtained from the same sample, sequenced in a study of blood T cells in healthy people across ages. With a J-beta primer mix and a sample-barcoded 5' primer, a second PCR ran about 7 to 11 cycles. TCRdb processed the 5' RACE reads anew with MiXCR; each CDR3 protein has one entry. The sample contains approximately 360,000 distinct CDR3 sequences, 50% to 60% of which appear only once. Specimen: blood. The receptors stem from a man aged 60-69 years in good health.

V gene TRBV28 combines with J gene TRBJ2-3, with 11 bases matching TRBD2. Trimming removed 4 bases from V and 6 bases from J; junction bases left unmatched: 6. Per the germline V gene, CDR1 is MDHEN and CDR2 is SYDVKM. The CDR3 covers 15 residues. The CDR3 DNA is TGTGCCAGCAGTTCTCCTAGCGGGGGGTCGGATACGCAGTATTTT. This gives the protein CASSSPSGGSDTQYF.

Turning to this clonotype: It may be a read error: a sequence one base away is much more abundant. The chain has TRBV9 and TRBJ2-1; D is perhaps TRBD2 (6 bases). Germline values: CDR1 SGDLS, CDR2 YYNGEE. The CDR3 loop spans 15 amino acids. The CDR3 DNA sequence: TGTGGCAGCAGCGTAGGAGGGGCCTCCTACAATGAGCAGTTCTTC. It translates to CGSSVGGASYNEQFF.

Comment on this clonotype: Sequence at one end of the junction differs from germline and may be a read error. The chain links TRBV20-1 to TRBJ2-1; tentatively, D is TRBD2 (6 bases). CDR1 is DFQATT, CDR2 SNEGSKA, per germline (reference sequence). The CDR3 loop spans 17 amino acids. The CDR3 spells CGARGNALTGVGYEQFF. The DNA of the CDR3 is TGCGGTGCTAGAGGAAACGCCCTGACGGGGGTTGGCTATGAGCAGTTCTTC.

This sequence joins TRBV7-2 and TRBJ2-1, with D perhaps matching TRBD2 (7 bases). V was pared by 3 bases and J by 7 bases, with 16 bases between. The germline V gene encodes CDR1 SGHTA and CDR2 FQGNSA. The length of the CDR3 is 15 residues. The CDR3 bases are TGTGCCAGCAGCTTTTTCCGGGGGGACACTAATGAGCAGTTCTTC. It codes for CASSFFRGDTNEQFF.

The chain uses TRBV15 and TRBJ2-3; a weak D match, TRBD2 (5 bases). V lost 4 bases and J lost 5, with 10 bases in between. Germline CDR1 is LNHNV and CDR2 is YYDKDF (reference sequence). The CDR3 length is 13 residues. As DNA, the CDR3 is TGTGCCACCAGCATCCGGACTGGAGATACGCAGTATTTT. Translated: CATSIRTGDTQYF.

Remarks on this clonotype: Its ends do not fully match the called genes, so a read error is possible. The chain combines TRBV29-1 with TRBJ2-1; D is possibly TRBD1 (5 bases). From germline, CDR1 is SQVTM and CDR2 ANQGSEA. The CDR3 runs 12 residues. The CDR3 spells CSGREGYSEQFF. CDR3 DNA: TGCAGTGGCAGGGAAGGGTACAGTGAGCAGTTCTTC.

The chain combines TRBV12-3 or TRBV12-4 with TRBJ2-5; the D gene could be TRBD1 or TRBD2 (6 bases each). The J call may be faulty, since TRBJ2-7 better matches the DNA end. The CDR3 totals 13 residues. CDR3 DNA sequence: TGTGCCAGCAGTGTAAAGGGGGGTGGCGAGCAGTACTTC. This encodes CASSVKGGGEQYF.

Ten or more counts support this clonotype. A read error may explain this, as a much larger clone is one base away. This sequence joins TRBV6-1 and TRBJ2-5; tentative D call: TRBD1 (5 bases). V was clipped by 2 bases and J by 5 bases, with 12 bases between them. The CDR3 loop spans 14 amino acids. In germline, CDR1 is MNHNS, CDR2 SASEGT. CDR3 in DNA: TGTGCCAGCAGTGAAAGGGGATTCGGGGAGACCCAGTACTTC. Its protein is CASSERGFGETQYF.

The V call is TRBV20-1, the J call TRBJ2-1; 9 bases are shared with TRBD2. Germline CDR1 is DFQATT and CDR2 is SNEGSKA (reference sequence). This CDR3 spans 15 amino acids. The CDR3 DNA follows: TGCAGCGTCGCTAGCGGGGTGTGTGTGGGGAATGAGCAGTTCTTC. It codes for CSVASGVCVGNEQFF.

The chain employs TRBV6-2 or TRBV6-3 and TRBJ2-5, with 12 positions matching TRBD2. The CDR3 consists of 16 residues. Looked up from germline, CDR1 is MNHEY and CDR2 is SVGEGT. J gave up 5 bases and V 1 base, and 5 bases lay outside the gene matches. In DNA form, the CDR3 reads TGTGCCAGCAGTTACTTACCTAGCGGGAGGGCTGAGACCCAGTACTTC. Translated, it gives CASSYLPSGRAETQYF.

CDR3 sequence: CASTYRDRGTEQFF. In nucleotides, the CDR3 is TGCGCCAGCACCTACCGGGACAGGGGGACTGAGCAGTTCTTC. The chain uses TRBV5-1 and TRBJ2-1; 11 nucleotides align to TRBD1. Germline CDR1 reads SGHRS; CDR2 reads YFSETQ. The CDR3 contains 14 residues. After removal of 6 bases from V and 9 bases from J, the junction contained 8 bases not matched to a gene. Supplemented by reference TRBV5-1 and TRBJ2-1, the full variable domain reads KAGVTQTPRYLIKTRGQQVTLSCSPISGHRSVSWYQQTPGQGLQFLFEYFSETQRNKGNFPGRFSGRQFSNSRSEMNVSTLELGDSALYLCASTYRDRGTEQFFGPGTRLTVL.

This chain uses TRBV20-1 with TRBJ2-7, with D tentatively TRBD2 (6 bases). The germline V gene has CDR1 DFQATT and CDR2 SNEGSKA (reference sequence). Trimming cost V 3 bases and J 0 bases, with 9 bases left between them. This CDR3 has 13 residues. This chain's CDR3 is CSASGGLSYEQYF. CDR3 nucleotides: TGCAGTGCTAGTGGGGGACTCTCCTACGAGCAGTACTTC.

CDR3 DNA sequence: TGCGCCAGCAGCCAAGATGGGCGAGCGGGGTACAATGAGCAGTTCTTC. Protein product: CASSQDGRAGYNEQFF. V gene TRBV4-3 combines with J gene TRBJ2-1, with 7 positions matching TRBD2. From germline, CDR1 is LGHNA and CDR2 YSLEER. The CDR3 is 16 residues long. V shed 0 bases, J shed 4 bases, and the junction held 6 bases outside the gene matches.

Here the CDR3 reads CATSRAGASYEQYF. The CDR3 nucleotides are TGTGCCACCAGCAGAGCAGGGGCCTCCTACGAGCAGTACTTC. This chain joins TRBV15 and TRBJ2-7; a weak D match, TRBD1 (6 bases). The CDR3 is 14 residues long. V lost 1 base, J lost 0 bases, and 7 bases lay in between. The germline V gene has CDR1 LNHNV and CDR2 YYDKDF (reference sequence).

In this sample, this clonotype turned up many times. The chain joins TRBV4-3 to TRBJ2-1, with TRBD1 matching 10 bases. From germline, CDR1 is LGHNA and CDR2 YSLEER. The CDR3 is made up of 16 amino acids. V was pared by 0 bases and J by 6 bases, with 5 bases of the junction left unmatched. CDR3 sequence reads: CASSQDGQGVFNEQFF. As DNA, the CDR3 is TGCGCCAGCAGCCAAGACGGACAGGGGGTATTCAATGAGCAGTTCTTC.

The CDR3 reads CASSLAGVLETQYF. CDR3 nucleotide sequence: TGTGCCAGCAGCTTGGCGGGGGTCCTTGAGACCCAGTACTTC. The rearrangement joins TRBV7-6 to TRBJ2-5, with 7 nucleotides matching TRBD2. The CDR3 totals 14 residues. Losses at the gene ends were 3 bases for V and 5 bases for J; bases not matched to a gene: 6. Germline CDR1 and CDR2: SGHVS and FNYEAQ.

The rearrangement uses TRBV24-1 and TRBJ2-1, with unresolved D. The germline gives CDR1 KGHDR, CDR2 SFDVKD. This CDR3 contains 11 residues. Trimming took 7 bases from V and 7 from J, leaving 7 bases between them. CDR3 bases: TGTGCCACCAGGGCCGGGAATGAGCAGTTCTTC. Translation gives CATRAGNEQFF.

The chain has TRBV20-1 and TRBJ2-1, with 15 bases lining up with TRBD2. This CDR3 comprises 15 residues. V trimming: 4 bases; J trimming: 10 bases; junction bases outside the gene matches: 8. The germline CDR1 and CDR2 sequences are DFQATT and SNEGSKA (reference sequence). CDR3 sequence reads: CSATTGTSGGWEQFF. The CDR3 DNA follows: TGCAGTGCTACGACCGGGACTAGCGGGGGGTGGGAGCAGTTCTTC.

The chain couples TRBV5-1 to TRBJ2-1; 14 positions match TRBD2. Germline V gene data show CDR1 as SGHRS and CDR2 as YFSETQ. With 3 bases clipped from V and 6 bases from J, the junction kept 5 bases outside the gene matches. The CDR3 totals 16 residues. The DNA of the CDR3 is TGCGCCAGCAGCTCTCGGACTAGCGGGGGGTCCAATGAGCAGTTCTTC. Its translation: CASSSRTSGGSNEQFF.

This clonotype has ten or more counts. The gene calls are TRBV18 and TRBJ2-7, with 9 bases aligning to TRBD2. Germline trimming cut 3 bases from V and 3 bases from J; bases unmatched to any gene: 12. Germline V lookup: CDR1 KGHSH, CDR2 LQKENI. The CDR3 consists of 17 residues. In DNA form, the CDR3 reads TGTGCCAGCTCACCCCCTGGACTAGCGTCGGGGTTCTACGAGCAGTACTTC. Protein product: CASSPPGLASGFYEQYF.

The sample holds one count of this clonotype. This may stem from a read error, because a much larger clone lies one nucleotide away. The V call is TRBV2, the J call TRBJ2-2; D uncertain. Germline V gene sequence: CDR1 SNHLY, CDR2 FYNNEI. V shed 8 bases and J shed 1 base, with 5 bases lying between them. This CDR3 is 12 amino acids long. CDR3 DNA sequence: TGTGCCAGCGGGCGGAACACCGGGGAGCTGTTTTTT. Amino acids: CASGRNTGELFF.

The rearrangement links TRBV9 to TRBJ2-5; D is ambiguous. CDR1 and CDR2 (germline): SGDLS, YYNGEE. V was trimmed by 0 bases and J by 1 base, leaving 7 bases between them. This CDR3 is built from 14 residues. CDR3 protein: CASSVDASQETQYF. The CDR3 DNA reads as TGTGCCAGCAGCGTAGACGCCAGCCAAGAGACCCAGTACTTC. Complete variable domain (other parts from reference TRBV9 and TRBJ2-5): DSGVTQTPKHLITATGQRVTLRCSPRSGDLSVYWYQQSLDQGLQFLIQYYNGEERAKGNILERFSAQQFPDLHSELNLSSLELGDSALYFCASSVDASQETQYFGPGTRLLVL.

V and J are TRBV12-3 or TRBV12-4 and TRBJ2-7; 9 bases fit TRBD2. Trimming took 6 bases from V and 3 from J; bases not matched to a gene: 6. The CDR3 spans 14 residues. The CDR3 region is CASSETSGIYEQYF. DNA of the CDR3: TGTGCCAGCAGCGAGACTAGCGGAATCTACGAGCAGTACTTC.

This chain connects TRBV6-1 to TRBJ2-3; 9 bases are a match to TRBD1. This CDR3 comprises 15 residues. Germline trimming cut 5 bases from V and 2 bases from J; bases unmatched to any gene: 5. Germline CDR1 and CDR2: MNHNS and SASEGT. The CDR3 protein is CASSRQGGPTDTQYF. CDR3 in DNA: TGTGCCAGCAGTCGACAGGGGGGGCCCACAGATACGCAGTATTTT.

The CDR3 nucleotides read TGCAGTGCCCCGGGGGAGTACACTGAAGCTTTCTTT. Residues: CSAPGEYTEAFF. The rearrangement joins TRBV20-1 to TRBJ1-1; D may be TRBD1 (5 bases). V was shortened by 6 bases and J by 3 bases, with 11 bases between the two germline ends. The CDR3 sequence is 12 residues long. Germline V gene data show CDR1 as DFQATT and CDR2 as SNEGSKA (reference sequence).

The chain joins TRBV27 to TRBJ2-1, with 7 bases fitting TRBD2. This CDR3 spans 13 amino acids. The germline V gene has CDR1 MNHEY and CDR2 SMNVEV (reference sequence). Trimming took 6 bases from V and 10 from J; bases not matched to a gene: 9. CDR3 nucleotide sequence: TGTGCCAGCAGCTGGGGGGGAGGAAGGGAGCAGTTCTTC. It encodes CASSWGGGREQFF.

This chain uses TRBV7-4 with TRBJ2-7; TRBD1 matches 7 bases. CDR3 length: 19 amino acids. J lost 0 bases, V lost 1 base, and 15 bases had no gene match. Germline CDR1 is SGHVT and CDR2 is SQSDAQ. This chain's CDR3 is CASSLVTTIDREDSYEQYF. In DNA, the CDR3 is TGTGCCAGCAGCTTAGTCACCACTATTGACAGGGAAGACTCCTACGAGCAGTACTTC. The complete variable domain, with remaining parts taken from reference TRBV7-4 and TRBJ2-7, reads GAGVSQSPRYKVAKRGRDVALRCDSISGHVTLYWYRQTLGQGSEVLTYSQSDAQRDKSGRPSGRFSAERPERSVSTLKIQRTEQGDSAVYLCASSLVTTIDREDSYEQYFGPGTRLTVT.

V is TRBV4-1 and J is TRBJ2-1, with no clear D. V was clipped by 0 bases and J by 3 bases, with 15 bases between them. In germline, CDR1 is MGHRA, CDR2 YSYEKL. The CDR3 is made up of 17 amino acids. CDR3 nucleotides: TGCGCCAGCAGCCAAGACAGGTTACTACGGATCTACAATGAGCAGTTCTTC. Translating it yields CASSQDRLLRIYNEQFF.

Points on this clonotype: The junction does not match germline at one end; this may be a read error. The genes are TRBV20-1 and TRBJ2-1; 7 nucleotides agree with TRBD2. CDR3 length: 14 residues. Germline V gene data show CDR1 as DFQATT and CDR2 as SNEGSKA (reference sequence). DNA for the CDR3: TGCGGTGCTCCGCTCCCGGGAGGTAGGAATGAGCAGTTCTTC. It specifies CGAPLPGGRNEQFF.

Turning to this clonotype: Being one base from a much bigger clone, this may be a read error. The rearrangement joins TRBV29-1 to TRBJ2-6; D might be TRBD1 (5 bases). This CDR3 contains 14 residues. The germline gives CDR1 SQVTM, CDR2 ANQGSEA. CDR3: CSVEKWSGANVPTF. CDR3 coding DNA: TGCAGCGTTGAAAAGTGGTCTGGGGCCAACGTCCCGACTTTC. Combining the CDR3 with reference TRBV29-1 and TRBJ2-6 gives the whole variable domain SAVISQKPSRDICQRGTSLTIQCQVDSQVTMMFWYRQQPGQSLTLIATANQGSEATYESGFVIDKFPISRPNLTFSTLTVSNMSPEDSSIYLCSVEKWSGANVPTFGAGSRLTVL.

In this sample, this clonotype turned up a few times. The chain has TRBV4-3 and TRBJ2-7, with D possibly TRBD2 on 7 matching bases. Germline CDR1 LGHNA, CDR2 YSLEER. V was shortened by 4 bases and J by 6 bases, with 16 bases between the two germline ends. The CDR3 is 14 residues long. CDR3 region: CASSLGWGGSEQYF. DNA for the CDR3: TGCGCCAGCAGCCTGGGGTGGGGGGGCTCCGAGCAGTACTTC.